The rows below give T cell receptor beta chains drawn from one sample of a study of blood T cells in healthy people across ages. MiXCR was run by TCRdb on the 5' RACE reads, yielding one entry per CDR3 protein. The table has approximately 790,000 distinct CDR3 sequences, under 80% seen once. The material sequenced was blood. The receptor source for this set is a man younger than 40 in good health. The CDR3 runs from the conserved cysteine through the conserved F or W. D genes are given only for firm matches. Clone sizes are given selectively: once, few, many, or a class where the clone is expanded.

.	TRBV27	TRBJ2-7	.	CASSLSVQGGRYEQYF	TGTGCCAGCAGTTTATCCGTACAGGGAGGACGCTACGAGCAGTACTTC
.	TRBV20-1	TRBJ2-1	.	CSAGRYNEQFF	TGCAGTGCTGGCCGGTACAATGAGCAGTTCTTC
.	TRBV4-3	TRBJ1-4	.	CTSSQEWDLVREKLFF	TGCACCAGCAGCCAAGAGTGGGACCTGGTACGGGAAAAACTGTTTTTT
.	TRBV4-3	TRBJ2-7	.	CASSHTQSYEQYF	TGCGCCAGCAGCCATACTCAGTCCTACGAGCAGTACTTC
.	TRBV11-3	TRBJ2-7	.	CASSLPLEQYF	TGTGCCAGCAGCTTACCCCTTGAGCAGTACTTC
few	TRBV7-2	TRBJ2-1	.	CASSFTPSNEQFF	TGTGCCAGCAGCTTTACCCCCTCCAATGAGCAGTTCTTC
few	TRBV2	TRBJ1-2	.	CASSEAPSYGYTF	TGTGCCAGCAGTGAAGCGCCGAGCTATGGCTACACCTTC
.	TRBV9	TRBJ2-5	TRBD2	CASSPVLASGQETQYF	TGTGCCAGCAGCCCAGTCCTGGCTAGCGGACAAGAGACCCAGTACTTC
few	TRBV7-9	TRBJ1-2	TRBD1	CASSPRIDRDYGYTF	TGTGCCAGCAGCCCACGCATCGACAGGGATTATGGCTACACCTTC
.	TRBV24-1	TRBJ1-4	.	CATSDNFGEKLFF	TGTGCCACCAGTGACAACTTCGGGGAAAAACTGTTTTTT
.	TRBV10-3	TRBJ2-6	TRBD1	CAISERIQGALGANVLTF	TGTGCCATCAGTGAGAGGATACAGGGGGCACTAGGGGCCAACGTCCTGACTTTC
.	TRBV27	TRBJ2-5	TRBD1	CASSTGVQETQYF	TGTGCCAGCAGTACAGGGGTGCAAGAGACCCAGTACTTC
.	TRBV6-5	TRBJ2-5	.	CASSYARRWETQYF	TGTGCCAGCAGTTACGCCCGGAGATGGGAGACCCAGTACTTC
.	TRBV7-2	TRBJ2-3	.	CASSLDPGPADTQYF	TGTGCCAGCAGCTTAGACCCCGGGCCGGCAGATACGCAGTATTTT
few	TRBV6-1	TRBJ2-7	TRBD1	CATGQGAEYEQYF	TGTGCCACCGGACAGGGGGCAGAATACGAGCAGTACTTC
.	TRBV6-2/TRBV6-3	TRBJ2-7	TRBD1	CASSPTLRQGRDEQYF	TGTGCCAGCAGTCCAACTCTTAGACAGGGAAGGGACGAGCAGTACTTC
.	TRBV3-1	TRBJ2-3	TRBD1	CASSQGGGAARTDTQYF	TGTGCCAGCAGCCAAGGAGGGGGCGCCGCCCGCACAGATACGCAGTATTTT
.	TRBV28	TRBJ2-2	.	CASSPPRTNTGELFF	TGTGCCAGCAGTCCCCCCCGCACGAACACCGGGGAGCTGTTTTTT
.	TRBV14	TRBJ2-7	.	CASSQDPPVRGDEQYF	TGTGCCAGCAGCCAAGACCCCCCTGTGAGAGGGGACGAGCAGTACTTC
.	TRBV12-3/TRBV12-4	TRBJ1-1	.	CASGFEGFDTEAFF	TGTGCCAGCGGTTTTGAGGGTTTCGACACTGAAGCTTTCTTT
.	TRBV6-1	TRBJ2-6	.	CASRGGPVISGANVLTF	TGTGCCAGCAGGGGTGGACCTGTCATTTCTGGGGCCAACGTCCTGACTTTC
.	TRBV20-1	TRBJ2-3	TRBD2	CSGYRGDDTQYF	TGCAGTGGCTATCGGGGGGATGATACGCAGTATTTT
.	TRBV14	TRBJ1-2	.	CASSQAPDGYTF	TGTGCTAGCAGCCAGGCTCCAGATGGCTACACCTTC
.	TRBV6-5	TRBJ2-7	TRBD1	CASRNDRGMDNEQYF	TGTGCCAGCAGGAACGACAGGGGAATGGACAATGAGCAGTACTTC
few	TRBV20-1	TRBJ2-1	TRBD1	CSADGTGNEQFF	TGCAGTGCCGACGGGACAGGCAATGAGCAGTTCTTC
.	TRBV9	TRBJ2-1	TRBD2	CASSVGGGLAGGSQFF	TGTGCCAGCAGCGTAGGGGGCGGACTAGCGGGGGGTTCGCAGTTCTTC
.	TRBV11-2	TRBJ1-1	.	CASSRRTGDTEAFF	TGTGCCAGCAGCCGGAGGACGGGGGACACTGAAGCTTTCTTT
.	TRBV24-1	TRBJ2-5	.	CATSFVLGHQETQYF	TGTGCCACCAGTTTTGTTTTGGGACATCAAGAGACCCAGTACTTC
.	TRBV24-1	TRBJ2-2	.	CATSQPGGSTGELFF	TGTGCCACCAGCCAGCCCGGGGGAAGTACCGGGGAGCTGTTTTTT
.	TRBV5-5	TRBJ2-3	TRBD2	CASSFKLAGGDTQYF	TGTGCCAGCAGCTTTAAACTAGCGGGGGGTGATACGCAGTATTTT
.	TRBV21-1	TRBJ2-1	.	CASSKEAGGLTYNEQFF	TGTGCCAGCAGCAAAGAGGCGGGGGGGCTCACCTACAATGAGCAGTTCTTC
once	TRBV12-3/TRBV12-4	TRBJ2-3	TRBD1	CASSLPLTGAADTQYF	TGTGCCAGCAGTTTACCCCTCACAGGGGCGGCAGATACGCAGTATTTT
.	TRBV4-3	TRBJ2-6	.	CASSQVGGPGANVLTF	TGCGCCAGCAGCCAAGTGGGGGGGCCAGGGGCCAACGTCCTGACTTTC
.	TRBV2	TRBJ2-6	.	CASSDYGSGANVLTF	TGTGCCAGCAGTGATTATGGCTCTGGGGCCAACGTCCTGACTTTC
.	TRBV5-5	TRBJ1-5	.	CASSIPNQPQHF	TGTGCCAGCAGCATACCAAATCAGCCCCAGCATTTT
few	TRBV20-1	TRBJ2-7	.	CSARVAYYEQYF	TGCAGTGCTAGAGTAGCGTACTACGAGCAGTACTTC
.	TRBV5-1	TRBJ2-5	.	CASSLYRGKEETQYF	TGCGCCAGCAGCCTCTACCGCGGGAAAGAGGAGACCCAGTACTTC
.	TRBV10-3	TRBJ2-1	.	CAISERGDNEQFF	TGTGCCATCAGTGAGAGGGGTGACAATGAGCAGTTCTTC
.	TRBV11-2	TRBJ2-3	.	CASAGPDTQYF	TGTGCCAGCGCCGGACCAGATACGCAGTATTTT
.	TRBV7-2	TRBJ2-7	TRBD1	CASNPGQGISYEQYF	TGTGCCAGCAATCCGGGACAGGGGATTTCCTACGAGCAGTACTTC
.	TRBV7-2	TRBJ2-1	.	CASAYYNEQFF	TGTGCCAGCGCTTATTACAATGAGCAGTTCTTC